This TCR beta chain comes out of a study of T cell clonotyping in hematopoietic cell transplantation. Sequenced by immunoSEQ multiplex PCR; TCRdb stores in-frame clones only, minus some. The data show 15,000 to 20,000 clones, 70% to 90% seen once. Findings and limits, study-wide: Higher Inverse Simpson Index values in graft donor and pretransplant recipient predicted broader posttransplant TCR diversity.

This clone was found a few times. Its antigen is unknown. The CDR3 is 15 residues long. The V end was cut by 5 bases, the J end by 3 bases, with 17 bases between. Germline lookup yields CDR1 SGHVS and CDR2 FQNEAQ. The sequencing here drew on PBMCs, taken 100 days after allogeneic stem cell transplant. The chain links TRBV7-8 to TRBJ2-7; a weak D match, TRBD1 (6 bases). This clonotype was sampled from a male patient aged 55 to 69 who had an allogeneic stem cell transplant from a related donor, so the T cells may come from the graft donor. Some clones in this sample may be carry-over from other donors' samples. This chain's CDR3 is CASSLRDTTHYEQYF. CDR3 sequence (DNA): TGTGCCAGCAGCCTCCGGGACACCACACACTACGAGCAGTACTTC.